This TCR beta chain emerged from a study of blood T cell repertoires in COVID-19 (dated by TCRdb to 2019 to 2021). Background on the whole study: The collaborator samples originated in the United States, Italy and Spain and spanned the acute and convalescent phases of COVID-19. Samples were obtained from the ongoing ImmuneRACE study (first 160 participants) and from 950 to 1,500 subjects provided by 6 global collaborators. The prospective study material was composed of cDNA or gDNA derived from T cells, B-cell-depleted T cells, or PBMCs. Deeply sampled blood TCRbeta repertoires from subjects exposed to, actively infected with, or recovered from COVID-19 were included in the dataset. A de-identified subject ID, COVID-19 status, age in years and sex were almost always included in the sample metadata. The repertoires were released in a freely available public database meant as a resource for research on the immune response to SARS-CoV-2. Where HLA class I and class II types were available, the types were taken from metadata supplied by the sample provider, not from assay-based typing.

As encoded in the germline V gene, CDR1 is SGHRS while CDR2 is YFSETQ. For this chain, trimming is 1 base at the V end and 8 bases at the J end, and the number of junction bases without a gene match is 5. The CDR3 spans 15 residues, from the cysteine through the phenylalanine. Only the CDR3 DNA is retained, 45 bases long and in frame from the first base. Broad study findings and their caveats: How much clinical and demographic metadata was included differed by source and by participant, and the metadata was provided uncurated.

TCRbeta CDR3 regions were amplified from genomic DNA by means of the immunoSEQ Assay, a bias-controlled multiplex PCR. As for the authors' bioinformatics: The number of nucleated cells in each sample was estimated from the amplification of reference gene primers within the assay. Sequence reads were collapsed and filtered to measure the absolute abundance of every unique TCRbeta CDR3 rearrangement. For each sample, productive Simpson clonality was calculated as the square root of Simpson's diversity index over productive rearrangements. The immuneACCESS repertoire file appears here via TCRdb, limited to in-frame rearrangements. These files lack a portion of the clones; in checked studies, under half of the deficit traces to unresolved V genes, and the cause of the others is not known. V, J and clone size derive from that table, while D and trimming were established from the DNA sequence. This sample comprises 150,000 to 200,000 clones, around 90% of them detected only once. The ten biggest clones cover about 5% of the sample.

Each collaborating institution followed its own protocols to collect whole blood in K2EDTA tubes. For TCRbeta analysis, collaborator samples were shipped as frozen whole blood, as isolated PBMCs, or as DNA extracted from either sample type. As concerns this clone: No antigen is known for it. Base qualities are not recorded, but no much larger clone differs from it by a single base.

Sequenced: peripheral blood. The TCR was taken from a human donor in a cohort sampled during active COVID-19. Recombination joined TRBV5-1 with TRBJ2-1, and TRBD1 aligns with 11 junction nucleotides. The DNA reads TGCGCCAGCAGCTTGATAGGACAGGGGGCAGATGAGCAGTTCTTC. Its protein product is CASSLIGQGADEQFF.